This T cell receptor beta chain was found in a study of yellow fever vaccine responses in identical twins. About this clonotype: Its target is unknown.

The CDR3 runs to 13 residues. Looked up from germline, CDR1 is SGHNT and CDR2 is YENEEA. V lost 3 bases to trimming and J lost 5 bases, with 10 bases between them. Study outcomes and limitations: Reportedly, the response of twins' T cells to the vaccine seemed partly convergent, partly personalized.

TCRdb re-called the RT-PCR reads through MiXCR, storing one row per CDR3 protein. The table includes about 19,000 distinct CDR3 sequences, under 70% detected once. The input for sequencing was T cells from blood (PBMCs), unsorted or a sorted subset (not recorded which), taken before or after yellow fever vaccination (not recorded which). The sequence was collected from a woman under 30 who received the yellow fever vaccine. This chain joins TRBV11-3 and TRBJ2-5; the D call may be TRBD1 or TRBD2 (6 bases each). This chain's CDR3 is CASSFEGGETQYF. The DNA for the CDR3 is TGTGCCAGCAGCTTTGAGGGGGGTGAGACCCAGTACTTC.